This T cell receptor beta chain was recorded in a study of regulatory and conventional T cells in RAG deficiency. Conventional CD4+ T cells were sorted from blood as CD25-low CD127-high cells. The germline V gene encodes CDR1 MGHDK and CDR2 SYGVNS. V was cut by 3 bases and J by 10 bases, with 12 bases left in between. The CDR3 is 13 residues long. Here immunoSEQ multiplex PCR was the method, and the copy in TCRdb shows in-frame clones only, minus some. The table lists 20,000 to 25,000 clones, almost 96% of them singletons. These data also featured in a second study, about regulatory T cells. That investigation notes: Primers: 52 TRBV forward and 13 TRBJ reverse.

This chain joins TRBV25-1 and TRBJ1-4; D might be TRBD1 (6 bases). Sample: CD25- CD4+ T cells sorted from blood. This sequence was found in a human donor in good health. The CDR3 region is CASSDIGTLKLFF. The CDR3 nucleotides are TGTGCCAGCAGTGATATCGGGACATTAAAACTGTTTTTT.